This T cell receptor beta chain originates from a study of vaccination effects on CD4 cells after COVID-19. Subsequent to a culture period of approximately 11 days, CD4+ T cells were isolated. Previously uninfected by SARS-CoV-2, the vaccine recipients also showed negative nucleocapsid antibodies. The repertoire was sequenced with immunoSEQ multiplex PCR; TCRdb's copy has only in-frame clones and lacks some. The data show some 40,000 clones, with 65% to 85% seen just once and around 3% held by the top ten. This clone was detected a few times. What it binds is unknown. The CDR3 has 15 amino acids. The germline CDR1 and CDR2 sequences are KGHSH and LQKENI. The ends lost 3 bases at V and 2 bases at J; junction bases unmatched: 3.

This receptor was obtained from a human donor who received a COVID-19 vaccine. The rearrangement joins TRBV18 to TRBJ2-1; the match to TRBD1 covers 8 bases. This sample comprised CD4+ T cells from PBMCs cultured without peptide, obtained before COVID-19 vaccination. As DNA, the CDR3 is TGTGCCAGCTCACCCGACAGGGGAGCCTACAATGAGCAGTTCTTC. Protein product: CASSPDRGAYNEQFF.